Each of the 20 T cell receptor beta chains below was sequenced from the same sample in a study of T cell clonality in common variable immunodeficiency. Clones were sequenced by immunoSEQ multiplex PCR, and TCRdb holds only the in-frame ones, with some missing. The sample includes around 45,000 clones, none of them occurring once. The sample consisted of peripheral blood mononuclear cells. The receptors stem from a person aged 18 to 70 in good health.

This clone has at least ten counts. The CDR3 sequence: CASSYRGGYEQYF. The sequenced CDR3 bases are TGCGCCAGCAGCTACAGGGGGGGGTACGAG. This rearrangement joins TRBV5-1 to TRBJ2-7; maybe TRBD1 (8 bases). Read coverage stops 3 residues before the CDR3 terminus; the germline J gene supplies the remainder. V lost 3 bases, J lost 4 bases, and 11 bases lay in between. The CDR3 totals 13 residues. CDR1 and CDR2 (germline): SGHRS, YFSETQ.

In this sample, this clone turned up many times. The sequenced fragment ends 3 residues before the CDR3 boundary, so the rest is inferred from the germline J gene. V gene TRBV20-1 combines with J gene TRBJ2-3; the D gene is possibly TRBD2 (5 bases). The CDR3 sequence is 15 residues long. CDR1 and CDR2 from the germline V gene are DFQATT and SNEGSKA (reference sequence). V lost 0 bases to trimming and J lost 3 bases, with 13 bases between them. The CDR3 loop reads CSARDPLRGTDTQYF. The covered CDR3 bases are TGCAGTGCTAGAGACCCCCTGCGAGGGACAGATACG.

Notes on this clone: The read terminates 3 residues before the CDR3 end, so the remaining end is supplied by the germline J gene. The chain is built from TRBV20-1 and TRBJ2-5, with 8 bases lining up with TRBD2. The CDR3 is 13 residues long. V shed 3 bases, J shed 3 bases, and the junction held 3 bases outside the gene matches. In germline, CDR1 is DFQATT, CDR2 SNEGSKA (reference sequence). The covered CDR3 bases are TGCAGTGCTAGCGGGGGGGCAGAAGAGACC. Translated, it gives CSASGGAEET. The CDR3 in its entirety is CSASGGAEETQYF.

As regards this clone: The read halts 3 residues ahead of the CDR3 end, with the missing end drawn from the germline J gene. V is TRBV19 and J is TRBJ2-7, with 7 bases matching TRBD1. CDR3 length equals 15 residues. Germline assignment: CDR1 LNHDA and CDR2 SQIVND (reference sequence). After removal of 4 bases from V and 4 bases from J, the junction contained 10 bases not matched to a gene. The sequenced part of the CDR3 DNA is TGTGCCAGTAGTACCCAGAGGACAGGAAGGTACGAG. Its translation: CASSTQRTGRYE. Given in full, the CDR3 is CASSTQRTGRYEQYF.

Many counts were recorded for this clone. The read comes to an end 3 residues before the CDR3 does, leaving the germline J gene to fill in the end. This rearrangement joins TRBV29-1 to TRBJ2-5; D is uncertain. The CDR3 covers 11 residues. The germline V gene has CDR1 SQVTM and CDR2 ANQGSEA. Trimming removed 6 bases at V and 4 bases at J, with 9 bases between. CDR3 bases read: TGCAGCGTAAGACGCGGAGAGACC. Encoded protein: CSVRRGET. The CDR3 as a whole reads CSVRRGETQYF.

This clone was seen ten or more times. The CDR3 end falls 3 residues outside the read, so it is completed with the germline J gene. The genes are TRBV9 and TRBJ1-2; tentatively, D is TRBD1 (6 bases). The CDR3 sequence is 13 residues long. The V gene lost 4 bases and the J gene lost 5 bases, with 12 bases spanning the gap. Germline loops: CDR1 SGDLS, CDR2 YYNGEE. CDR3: CASSQTGWYGYTF. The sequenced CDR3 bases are TGTGCCAGCAGCCAGACAGGCTGGTATGGC.

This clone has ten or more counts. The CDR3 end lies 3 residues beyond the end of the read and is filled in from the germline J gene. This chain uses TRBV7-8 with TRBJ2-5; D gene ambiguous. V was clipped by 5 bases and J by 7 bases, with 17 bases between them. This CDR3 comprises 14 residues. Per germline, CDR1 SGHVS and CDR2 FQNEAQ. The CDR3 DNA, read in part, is TGTGCCAGCAGCCCTAATACCGCCCCAGGGACC. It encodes CASSPNTAPGT. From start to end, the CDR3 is CASSPNTAPGTQYF.

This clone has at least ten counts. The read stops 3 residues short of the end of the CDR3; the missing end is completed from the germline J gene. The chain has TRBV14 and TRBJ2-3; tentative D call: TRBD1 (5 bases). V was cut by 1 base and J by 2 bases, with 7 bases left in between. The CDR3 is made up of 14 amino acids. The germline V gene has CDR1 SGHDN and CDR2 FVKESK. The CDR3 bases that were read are TGTGCCAGCAGCCAAGGACAGTACACAGATACG. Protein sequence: CASSQGQYTDT. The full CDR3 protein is CASSQGQYTDTQYF.

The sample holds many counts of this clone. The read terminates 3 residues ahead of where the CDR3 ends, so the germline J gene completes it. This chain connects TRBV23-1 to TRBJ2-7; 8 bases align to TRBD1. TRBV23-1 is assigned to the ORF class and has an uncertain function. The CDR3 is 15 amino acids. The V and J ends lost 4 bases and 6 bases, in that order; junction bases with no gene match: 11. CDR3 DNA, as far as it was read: TGCGCCAGCAGTCCACGGGGACAGGCCTTGGGCGAG. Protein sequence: CASSPRGQALGE. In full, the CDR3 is CASSPRGQALGEQYF.

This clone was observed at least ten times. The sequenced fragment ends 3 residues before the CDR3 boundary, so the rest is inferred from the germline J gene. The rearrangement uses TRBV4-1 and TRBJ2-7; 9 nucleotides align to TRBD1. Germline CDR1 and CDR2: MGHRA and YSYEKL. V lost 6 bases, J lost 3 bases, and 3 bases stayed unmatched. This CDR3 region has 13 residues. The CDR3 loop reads CASSPDRGYEQYF. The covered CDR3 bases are TGCGCCAGCAGTCCGGACAGGGGCTACGAG.

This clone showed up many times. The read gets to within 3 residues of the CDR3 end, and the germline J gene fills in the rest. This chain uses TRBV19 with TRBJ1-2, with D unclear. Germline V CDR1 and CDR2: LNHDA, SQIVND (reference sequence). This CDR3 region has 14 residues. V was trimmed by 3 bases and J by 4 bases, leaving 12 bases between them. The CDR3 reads CASSMRASLYGYTF. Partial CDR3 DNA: TGTGCCAGTAGTATGAGGGCCAGCCTCTATGGC.

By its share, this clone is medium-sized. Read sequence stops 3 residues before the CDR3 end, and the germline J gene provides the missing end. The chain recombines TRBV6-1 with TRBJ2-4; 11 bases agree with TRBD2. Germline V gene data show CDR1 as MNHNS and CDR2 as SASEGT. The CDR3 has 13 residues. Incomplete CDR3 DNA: TGTGCCAGCAGTGAAGTACTAGCGGGAGTT. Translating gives CASSEVLAGV. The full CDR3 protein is CASSEVLAGVQYF.

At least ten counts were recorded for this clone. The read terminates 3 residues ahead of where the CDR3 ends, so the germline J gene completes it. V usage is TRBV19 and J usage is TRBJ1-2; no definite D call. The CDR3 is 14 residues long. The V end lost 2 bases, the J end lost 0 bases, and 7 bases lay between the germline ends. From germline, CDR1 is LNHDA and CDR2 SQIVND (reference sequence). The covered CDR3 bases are TGTGCCAGTAGTATATCCATAGCTAACTATGGC. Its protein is CASSISIANYG. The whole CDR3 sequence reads CASSISIANYGYTF.

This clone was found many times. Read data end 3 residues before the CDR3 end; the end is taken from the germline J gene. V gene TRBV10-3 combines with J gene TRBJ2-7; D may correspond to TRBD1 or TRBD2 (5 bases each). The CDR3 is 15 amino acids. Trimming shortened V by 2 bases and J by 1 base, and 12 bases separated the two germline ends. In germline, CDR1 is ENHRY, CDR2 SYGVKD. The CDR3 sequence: CAISEGTGGSYEQYF. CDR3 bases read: TGTGCCATCAGTGAGGGAACAGGAGGTTCCTACGAG.

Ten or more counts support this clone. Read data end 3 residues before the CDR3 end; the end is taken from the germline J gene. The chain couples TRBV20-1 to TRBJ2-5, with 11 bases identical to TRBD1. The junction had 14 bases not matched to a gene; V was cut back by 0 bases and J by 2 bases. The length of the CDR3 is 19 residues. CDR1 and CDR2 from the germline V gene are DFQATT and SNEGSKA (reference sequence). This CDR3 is CSARDLGSRTGGGQETQYF. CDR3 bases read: TGCAGTGCTAGAGATCTGGGGTCGCGGACAGGGGGCGGACAAGAGACC.

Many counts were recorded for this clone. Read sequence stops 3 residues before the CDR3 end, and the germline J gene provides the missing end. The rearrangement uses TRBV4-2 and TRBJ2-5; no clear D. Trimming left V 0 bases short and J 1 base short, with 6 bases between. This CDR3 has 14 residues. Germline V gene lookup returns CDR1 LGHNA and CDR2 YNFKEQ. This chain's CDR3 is CASSQDSSQETQYF. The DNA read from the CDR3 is TGTGCCAGCAGCCAAGATTCTAGCCAAGAGACC.

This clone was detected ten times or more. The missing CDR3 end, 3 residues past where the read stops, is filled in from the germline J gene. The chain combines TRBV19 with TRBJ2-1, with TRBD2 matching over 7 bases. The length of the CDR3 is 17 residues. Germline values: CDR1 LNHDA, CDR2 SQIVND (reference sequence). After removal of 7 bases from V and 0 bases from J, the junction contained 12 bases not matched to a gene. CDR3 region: CASKAGWTRSSYNEQFF. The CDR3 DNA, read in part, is TGTGCCAGTAAGGCCGGCTGGACTAGGAGCTCCTACAATGAG.

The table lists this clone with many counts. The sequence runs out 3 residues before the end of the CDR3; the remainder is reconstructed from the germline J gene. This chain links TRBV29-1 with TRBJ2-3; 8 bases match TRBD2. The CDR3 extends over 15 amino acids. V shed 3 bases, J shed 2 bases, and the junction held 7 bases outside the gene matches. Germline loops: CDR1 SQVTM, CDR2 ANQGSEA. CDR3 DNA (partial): TGCAGCGTTGACGAGCGGGGGAGGCACACAGATACG. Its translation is CSVDERGRHTDT. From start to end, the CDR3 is CSVDERGRHTDTQYF.

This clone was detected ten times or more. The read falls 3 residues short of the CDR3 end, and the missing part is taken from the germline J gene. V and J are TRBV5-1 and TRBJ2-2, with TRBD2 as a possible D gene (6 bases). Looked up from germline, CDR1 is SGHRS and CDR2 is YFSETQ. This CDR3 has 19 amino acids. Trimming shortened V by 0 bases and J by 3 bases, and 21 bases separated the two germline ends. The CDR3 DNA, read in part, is TGCGCCAGCAGCTTGGCCCGGGGTCCGGGACTGACGTACACCGGGGAG. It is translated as CASSLARGPGLTYTGE. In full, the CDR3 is CASSLARGPGLTYTGELFF.

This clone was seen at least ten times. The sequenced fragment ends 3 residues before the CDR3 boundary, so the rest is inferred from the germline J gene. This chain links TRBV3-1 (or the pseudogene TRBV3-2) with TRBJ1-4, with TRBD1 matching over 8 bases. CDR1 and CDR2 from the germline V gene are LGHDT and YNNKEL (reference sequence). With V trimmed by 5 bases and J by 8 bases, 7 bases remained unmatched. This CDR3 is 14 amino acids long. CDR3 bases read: TGTGCCAGCAGCGTCGGGACAGGCGGGGAAAAA. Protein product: CASSVGTGGEK. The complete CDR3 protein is CASSVGTGGEKLFF.